This T cell receptor beta chain was documented in a study of CD8 T cells in Susac syndrome. The germline V gene has CDR1 SGHKS and CDR2 YYEKEE (reference sequence). V shed 0 bases and J shed 0 bases, with 7 bases lying between them. This CDR3 has 14 residues. The multiple sclerosis controls were treatment-naive patients with relapsing-remitting disease that was stable or active. Points from the study as a whole: Regarding the TCR sequencing and HLA analysis, the study admitted that a relatively small number of individuals were involved.

Reverse transcription of 0.5 to 1 ug RNA was performed with random hexamers. MiXCR, run by TCRdb on the immunoSEQ multiplex PCR reads, gives a single entry per CDR3 protein. The data hold about 300,000 distinct CDR3 sequences, with over 75% observed a single time. As concerns this clonotype: The antigen remains unidentified.

The sequence derives from a human donor with multiple sclerosis. The sample was CD8+ T cells from PBMCs. This rearrangement joins TRBV5-5 to TRBJ2-7; D might be TRBD1 or TRBD2, each matching 5 bases. The CDR3 sequence: CASSLGDGSYEQYF. The CDR3 DNA is TGTGCCAGCAGCTTGGGGGACGGCTCCTACGAGCAGTACTTC.